This T cell receptor beta chain was documented in a study of blood T cell repertoires in COVID-19. Study-level information: Donors in the United States, Italy and Spain gave samples during acute or convalescent COVID-19.

In the source study's methods: Using reference gene primer amplification, nucleated cell counts were estimated. Libraries were prepared by immunoSEQ multiplex PCR; TCRdb keeps only in-frame clonotypes and omits some of them. V, J and clone size derive from that table, while D and trimming were established from the DNA sequence. The sample includes some 200,000 clones, about 85% of them seen just once. CDR3 length: 13 residues. Trimming shortened V by 1 base and J by 6 bases, and 10 bases separated the two germline ends. The germline V gene encodes CDR1 KGHSH and CDR2 LQKENI. This TCR was recovered from a woman older than 75 with acute or convalescent COVID-19. What was sequenced was peripheral blood. The rearrangement joins TRBV18 to TRBJ2-7; tentative D call: TRBD1 (5 bases). Written as DNA, the CDR3 is TGTGCCAGCTCACCACAAAGCCAGGGCGAGCAGTACTTC. Amino acid sequence: CASSPQSQGEQYF.